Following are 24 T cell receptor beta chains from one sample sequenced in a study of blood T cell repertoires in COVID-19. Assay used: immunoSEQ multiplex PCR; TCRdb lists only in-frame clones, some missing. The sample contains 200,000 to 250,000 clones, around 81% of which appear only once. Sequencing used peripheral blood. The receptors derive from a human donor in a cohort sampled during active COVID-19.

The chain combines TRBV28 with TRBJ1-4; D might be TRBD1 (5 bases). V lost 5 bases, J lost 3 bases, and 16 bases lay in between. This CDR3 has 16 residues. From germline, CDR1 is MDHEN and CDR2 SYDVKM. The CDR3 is CASSRRIGAANEKLFF. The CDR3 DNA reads TGTGCCAGCAGTCGACGCATAGGGGCGGCTAATGAAAAACTGTTTTTT.

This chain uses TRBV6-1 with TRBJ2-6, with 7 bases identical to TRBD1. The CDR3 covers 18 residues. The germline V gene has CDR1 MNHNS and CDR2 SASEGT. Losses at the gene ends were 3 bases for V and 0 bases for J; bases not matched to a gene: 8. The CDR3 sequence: CASSDPGQPPSGANVLTF. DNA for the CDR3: TGTGCCAGCAGTGATCCGGGACAGCCACCCTCTGGGGCCAACGTCCTGACTTTC.

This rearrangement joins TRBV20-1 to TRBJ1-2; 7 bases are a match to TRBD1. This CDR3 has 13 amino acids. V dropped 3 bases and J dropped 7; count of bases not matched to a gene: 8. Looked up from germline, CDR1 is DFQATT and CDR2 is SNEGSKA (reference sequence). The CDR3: CSASKDRDSGYTF. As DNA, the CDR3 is TGCAGTGCTAGTAAAGACAGGGATTCTGGCTACACCTTC.

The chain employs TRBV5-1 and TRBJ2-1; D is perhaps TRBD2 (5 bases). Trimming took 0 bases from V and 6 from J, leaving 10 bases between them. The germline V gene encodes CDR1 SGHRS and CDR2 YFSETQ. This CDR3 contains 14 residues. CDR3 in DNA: TGCGCCAGCAGCTTGGGTAGCGCCCCCAATGAGCAGTTCTTC. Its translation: CASSLGSAPNEQFF.

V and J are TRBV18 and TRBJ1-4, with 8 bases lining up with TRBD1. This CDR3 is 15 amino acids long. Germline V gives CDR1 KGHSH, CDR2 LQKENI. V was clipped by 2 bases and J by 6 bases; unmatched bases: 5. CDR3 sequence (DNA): TGTGCCAGCTCACCAGTCAGGGGGCCTGATGAAAAACTGTTTTTT. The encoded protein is CASSPVRGPDEKLFF.

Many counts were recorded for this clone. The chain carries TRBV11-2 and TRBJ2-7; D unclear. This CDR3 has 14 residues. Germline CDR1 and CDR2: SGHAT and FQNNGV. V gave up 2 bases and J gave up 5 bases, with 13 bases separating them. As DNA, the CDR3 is TGTGCCAGCAGCTTATCTGCCAACAGCAACGAGCAGTACTTC. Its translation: CASSLSANSNEQYF.

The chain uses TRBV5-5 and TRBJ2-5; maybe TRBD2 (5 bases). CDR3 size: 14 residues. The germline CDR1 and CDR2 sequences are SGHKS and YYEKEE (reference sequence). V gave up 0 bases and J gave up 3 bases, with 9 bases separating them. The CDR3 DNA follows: TGTGCCAGCAGCTTGGAAATGAGGGAAGAGACCCAGTACTTC. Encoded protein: CASSLEMREETQYF.

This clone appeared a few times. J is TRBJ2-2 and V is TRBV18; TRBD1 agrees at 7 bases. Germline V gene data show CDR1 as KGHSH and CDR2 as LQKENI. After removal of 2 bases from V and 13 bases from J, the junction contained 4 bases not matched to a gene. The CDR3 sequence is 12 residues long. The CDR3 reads CASSPSQGLLFF. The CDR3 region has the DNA TGTGCCAGCTCACCATCACAGGGGTTGCTGTTTTTT.

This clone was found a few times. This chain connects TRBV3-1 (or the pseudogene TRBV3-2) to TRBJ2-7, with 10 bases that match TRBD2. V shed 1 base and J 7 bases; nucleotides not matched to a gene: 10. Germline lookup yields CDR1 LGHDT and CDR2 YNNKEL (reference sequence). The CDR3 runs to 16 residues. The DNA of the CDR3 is TGTGCCAGCAGCCAAGCTGACAGCGGGAGGGCCGGGGAGCAGTACTTC. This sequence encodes CASSQADSGRAGEQYF.

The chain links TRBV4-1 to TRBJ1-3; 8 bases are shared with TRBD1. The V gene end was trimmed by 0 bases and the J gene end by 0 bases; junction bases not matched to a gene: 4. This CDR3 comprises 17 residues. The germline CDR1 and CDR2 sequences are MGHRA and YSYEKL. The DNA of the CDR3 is TGCGCCAGCAGCCAAGACCAGGGGACAGGCTCTGGAAACACCATATATTTT. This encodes CASSQDQGTGSGNTIYF.

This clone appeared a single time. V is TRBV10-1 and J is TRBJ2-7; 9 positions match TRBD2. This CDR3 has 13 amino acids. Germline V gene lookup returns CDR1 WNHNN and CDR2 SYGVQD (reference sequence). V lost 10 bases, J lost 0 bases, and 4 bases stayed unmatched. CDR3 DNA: TGCGCCACCCTGACTAGCGGCTCCTACGAGCAGTACTTC. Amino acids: CATLTSGSYEQYF.

CDR3 region: CASTSLNTEAFF. The CDR3 DNA follows: TGTGCCAGCACGAGCCTGAACACTGAAGCTTTCTTT. The rearrangement uses TRBV2 and TRBJ1-1; no firm D call. The CDR3 has 12 residues. The V end was cut by 7 bases, the J end by 0 bases, with 6 bases between. Germline CDR1 reads SNHLY; CDR2 reads FYNNEI.

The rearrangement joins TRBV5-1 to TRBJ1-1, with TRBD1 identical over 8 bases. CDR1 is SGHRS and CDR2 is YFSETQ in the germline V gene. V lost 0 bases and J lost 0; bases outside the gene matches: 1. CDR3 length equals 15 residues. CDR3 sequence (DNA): TGCGCCAGCAGCTTGGGGACAGGGTTGAACACTGAAGCTTTCTTT. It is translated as CASSLGTGLNTEAFF.

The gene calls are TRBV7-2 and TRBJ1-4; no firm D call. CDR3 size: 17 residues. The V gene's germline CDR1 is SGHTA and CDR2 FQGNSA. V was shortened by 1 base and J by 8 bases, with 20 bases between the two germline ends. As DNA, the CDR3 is TGTGCCAGCAGCTTAGAGGTTCTGGGAATGGGAGAAGAAAAACTGTTTTTT. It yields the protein CASSLEVLGMGEEKLFF.

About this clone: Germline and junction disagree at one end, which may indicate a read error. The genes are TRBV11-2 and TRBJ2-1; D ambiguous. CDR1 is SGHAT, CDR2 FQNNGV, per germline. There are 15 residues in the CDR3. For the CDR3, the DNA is TGTGCCAGCAGCCTAGACCGCCCGAGCTACAATGAGCAGTTCTTC. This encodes CASSLDRPSYNEQFF.

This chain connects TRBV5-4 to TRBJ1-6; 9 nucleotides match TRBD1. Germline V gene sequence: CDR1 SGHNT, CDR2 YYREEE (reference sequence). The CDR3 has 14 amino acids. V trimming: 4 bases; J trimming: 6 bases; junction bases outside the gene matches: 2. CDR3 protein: CASSLTGGNSPLHF. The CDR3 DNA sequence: TGTGCCAGCAGCCTGACAGGGGGTAATTCACCCCTCCACTTT.

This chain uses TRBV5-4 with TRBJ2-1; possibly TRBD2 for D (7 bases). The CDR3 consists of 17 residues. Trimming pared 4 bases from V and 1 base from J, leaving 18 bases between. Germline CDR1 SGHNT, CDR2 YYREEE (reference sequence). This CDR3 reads CASSPRGGQGSYNEQFF. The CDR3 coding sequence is TGTGCCAGCAGCCCCCGCGGGGGCCAGGGGTCCTACAATGAGCAGTTCTTC.

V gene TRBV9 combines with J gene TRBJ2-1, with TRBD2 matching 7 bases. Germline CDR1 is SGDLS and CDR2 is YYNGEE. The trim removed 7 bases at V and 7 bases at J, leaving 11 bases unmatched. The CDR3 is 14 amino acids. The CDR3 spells CASGGRLAFNEQFF. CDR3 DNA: TGTGCCAGCGGAGGGCGACTAGCCTTTAATGAGCAGTTCTTC.

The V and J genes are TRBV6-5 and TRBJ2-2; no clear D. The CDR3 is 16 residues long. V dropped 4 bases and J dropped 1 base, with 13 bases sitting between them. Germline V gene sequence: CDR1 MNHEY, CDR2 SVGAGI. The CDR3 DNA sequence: TGTGCCAGCAGTTCTACAGCTAATAAGAACACCGGGGAGCTGTTTTTT. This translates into CASSSTANKNTGELFF.

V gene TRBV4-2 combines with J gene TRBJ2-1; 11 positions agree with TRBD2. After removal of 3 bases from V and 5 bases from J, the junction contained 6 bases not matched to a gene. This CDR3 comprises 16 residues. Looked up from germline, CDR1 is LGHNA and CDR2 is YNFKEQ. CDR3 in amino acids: CASSQRSGGEDNEQFF. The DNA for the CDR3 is TGTGCCAGCAGCCAGCGTAGCGGGGGGGAGGACAATGAGCAGTTCTTC.

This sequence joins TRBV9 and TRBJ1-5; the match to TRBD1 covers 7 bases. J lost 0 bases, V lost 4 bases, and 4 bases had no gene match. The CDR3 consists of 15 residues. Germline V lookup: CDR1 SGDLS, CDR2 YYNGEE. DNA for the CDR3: TGTGCCAGCAGCCCGACAGGGTTTAGCAATCAGCCCCAGCATTTT. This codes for CASSPTGFSNQPQHF.

The chain's CDR3 is CASSTGGGSYTF. The CDR3 nucleotides are TGTGCCAGCAGTACAGGGGGGGGTAGCTACACCTTC. The rearrangement uses TRBV6-6 and TRBJ1-2, with TRBD1 matching over 8 bases. The length of the CDR3 is 12 residues. With 5 bases clipped from V and 9 bases from J, the junction kept 5 bases outside the gene matches. Germline loops: CDR1 MNHNY, CDR2 SVGAGI (reference sequence).

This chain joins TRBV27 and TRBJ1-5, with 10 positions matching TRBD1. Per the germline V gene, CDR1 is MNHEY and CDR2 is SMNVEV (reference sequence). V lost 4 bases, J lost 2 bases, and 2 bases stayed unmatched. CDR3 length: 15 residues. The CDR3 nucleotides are TGTGCCAGCAGTTCGGGGACAGGGGGCAATCAGCCCCAGCATTTT. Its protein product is CASSSGTGGNQPQHF.

CDR3 sequence reads: CASSEQTGREKLFF. DNA for the CDR3: TGTGCCAGCAGTGAACAGACAGGGCGTGAAAAACTGTTTTTT. J is TRBJ1-4 and V is TRBV2; TRBD1 matches 7 bases. CDR1 SNHLY and CDR2 FYNNEI come from the germline V gene. The CDR3 totals 14 residues. The V and J ends lost 2 bases and 7 bases, in that order; junction bases with no gene match: 4.